These 15 T cell receptor beta chains share one sample of origin, sequenced in a study of cytomegalovirus exposure and HLA in healthy donors. Primers for the PCR totalled 60 Vbeta and 13 Jbeta. Profiled with immunoSEQ multiplex PCR; TCRdb holds only in-frame clones, not every one. The sample contains about 140,000 clones, roughly two thirds of which appear only once. The material sequenced was PBMCs. These TCRs come from a human donor in good health.

The V gene is TRBV6-5, the J gene TRBJ1-3, with D possibly matching TRBD1 (6 bases). The germline CDR1 and CDR2 sequences are MNHEY and SVGAGI. V was pared by 6 bases and J by 8 bases, with 20 bases between. This CDR3 spans 15 amino acids. DNA of the CDR3: TGTGCCAGCAGCCCCCGGGGGGGCCTCGGGTACACCATATATTTT. Amino acid sequence: CASSPRGGLGYTIYF.

This chain joins TRBV28 and TRBJ1-4; D gene uncertain. Germline assignment: CDR1 MDHEN and CDR2 SYDVKM. Trimming removed 7 bases from V and 8 bases from J, with 11 bases in between. The CDR3 is 12 residues long. For the CDR3, the DNA is TGTGCCAGCATGGAGGGTCTGGAAAAACTGTTTTTT. Protein: CASMEGLEKLFF.

The sample holds a few counts of this clone. The genes are TRBV5-6 and TRBJ2-3, with 10 bases lining up with TRBD1. Germline V lookup: CDR1 SGHDT, CDR2 YYEEEE. This CDR3 spans 18 amino acids. V was pared by 1 base and J by 4 bases, with 12 bases of the junction left unmatched. The CDR3 spells CASSLRKPGTGVADTQYF. The DNA of the CDR3 is TGTGCCAGCAGCTTGCGTAAACCCGGGACAGGGGTTGCAGATACGCAGTATTTT.

The CDR3: CATKTSPGGGYEQYF. Here the CDR3 DNA reads TGTGCCACCAAAACCTCCCCGGGGGGAGGGTACGAGCAGTACTTC. This rearrangement joins TRBV27 to TRBJ2-7, with 7 bases aligning to TRBD2. Germline V lookup: CDR1 MNHEY, CDR2 SMNVEV (reference sequence). With 10 bases clipped from V and 4 bases from J, the junction kept 16 bases outside the gene matches. The CDR3 is 15 residues long.

This clone showed up just a few times. The rearrangement links TRBV9 to TRBJ1-1, with D perhaps matching TRBD1 (6 bases). From germline, CDR1 is SGDLS and CDR2 YYNGEE. Trimming took off 0 bases at V and 3 bases at J, with 24 bases between the two ends. The CDR3 length is 19 residues. The CDR3 is CASSVDPQGAFRQDTEAFF. CDR3 in DNA: TGTGCCAGCAGCGTAGATCCTCAAGGCGCCTTCAGACAGGACACTGAAGCTTTCTTT.

The chain recombines TRBV10-2 with TRBJ2-1, with 11 bases that match TRBD2. The V gene's germline CDR1 is WSHSY and CDR2 SAAADI. V lost 3 bases and J lost 7; bases outside the gene matches: 8. This CDR3 has 16 residues. The DNA of the CDR3 is TGCGCCAGCAGTGAAGGTGGTAGCGGGAGGGCAAATGAGCAGTTCTTC. This sequence encodes CASSEGGSGRANEQFF.

The rearrangement links TRBV7-9 to TRBJ2-1, with 8 bases matching TRBD2. V gave up 8 bases and J gave up 8 bases; unmatched junction bases: 8. There are 13 residues in the CDR3. CDR1 SEHNR and CDR2 FQNEAQ come from the germline V gene (reference sequence). CDR3 sequence reads: CASAPGGVDEQFF. The DNA for the CDR3 is TGTGCCAGCGCTCCGGGGGGGGTGGATGAGCAGTTCTTC.

V usage is TRBV7-9 and J usage is TRBJ1-3; TRBD1 is a possible D gene (6 bases). Looked up from germline, CDR1 is SEHNR and CDR2 is FQNEAQ (reference sequence). This CDR3 contains 12 residues. Trimming stripped 6 bases from V and 4 bases from J, with 7 bases between. The CDR3 bases are TGTGCCAGCAGAGACAGGGGAAACACCATATATTTT. It encodes CASRDRGNTIYF.

Notes on this clone: A junction end diverges from the germline sequence, so it may reflect a read error. The chain has TRBV7-7 and TRBJ2-1; D might be TRBD2 (6 bases). Germline V gene data show CDR1 as SSHAT and CDR2 as FNYEAQ (reference sequence). The CDR3 covers 15 residues. CDR3 nucleotides: TGTGCTAGCAGCTTAGGGCCCCCGGGGGTCAATGAGCAGTTCTTC. Translation gives CASSLGPPGVNEQFF.

This chain links TRBV6-1 with TRBJ2-7, with D unresolved. V gave up 6 bases and J gave up 3 bases, with 12 bases separating them. The CDR3 loop spans 13 amino acids. The germline CDR1 and CDR2 sequences are MNHNS and SASEGT. In nucleotides, the CDR3 is TGTGCCAGCAGGTGGGTAGCCCACTACGAGCAGTACTTC. Its protein is CASRWVAHYEQYF.

The chain is built from TRBV5-4 and TRBJ2-3; possibly TRBD2 for D (6 bases). With 6 bases removed from V and 1 base from J, the gap between germline ends came to 12 bases. CDR1 and CDR2 (germline): SGHNT, YYREEE (reference sequence). The CDR3 length is 14 residues. CDR3: CASKWDLGTDTQYF. The CDR3 region has the DNA TGTGCCAGCAAGTGGGACTTGGGCACAGATACGCAGTATTTT.

The chain employs TRBV5-1 and TRBJ2-4; 9 nucleotides line up with TRBD1. The germline gives CDR1 SGHRS, CDR2 YFSETQ. The CDR3 is 16 residues long. Germline trimming cut 3 bases from V and 3 bases from J; bases unmatched to any gene: 7. The CDR3 loop reads CASSSLTGGIKNIQYF. CDR3 nucleotides: TGCGCCAGCAGCTCATTAACAGGGGGCATCAAAAACATTCAGTACTTC.

The rearrangement uses TRBV4-2 and TRBJ1-1, with TRBD1 identical over 7 bases. The CDR3 is made up of 15 amino acids. J gave up 2 bases and V 1 base, and 4 bases lay outside the gene matches. CDR1 is LGHNA, CDR2 YNFKEQ, per germline. CDR3 region: CASSQADRLNTEAFF. For the CDR3, the DNA is TGTGCCAGCAGCCAAGCGGACAGGCTCAACACTGAAGCTTTCTTT.

This clone came up once. V and J are TRBV5-1 and TRBJ2-7, with 8 nucleotides matching TRBD2. This CDR3 is built from 15 residues. The junction had 8 bases not matched to a gene; V was cut back by 0 bases and J by 6 bases. CDR1 SGHRS and CDR2 YFSETQ come from the germline V gene. CDR3 DNA sequence: TGCGCCAGCAGCTTGGATACGGGGGGGCTATGCGAGCAGTACTTC. This translates into CASSLDTGGLCEQYF.

The CDR3 is CASSFTSGSRETQYF. The CDR3 DNA reads as TGTGCCAGCAGCTTTACTAGCGGGAGTAGGGAGACCCAGTACTTC. The chain joins TRBV7-9 to TRBJ2-5; 11 nucleotides align to TRBD2. Germline values: CDR1 SEHNR, CDR2 FQNEAQ (reference sequence). V shed 3 bases, J shed 5 bases, and the junction held 5 bases outside the gene matches. The CDR3 sequence is 15 residues long.